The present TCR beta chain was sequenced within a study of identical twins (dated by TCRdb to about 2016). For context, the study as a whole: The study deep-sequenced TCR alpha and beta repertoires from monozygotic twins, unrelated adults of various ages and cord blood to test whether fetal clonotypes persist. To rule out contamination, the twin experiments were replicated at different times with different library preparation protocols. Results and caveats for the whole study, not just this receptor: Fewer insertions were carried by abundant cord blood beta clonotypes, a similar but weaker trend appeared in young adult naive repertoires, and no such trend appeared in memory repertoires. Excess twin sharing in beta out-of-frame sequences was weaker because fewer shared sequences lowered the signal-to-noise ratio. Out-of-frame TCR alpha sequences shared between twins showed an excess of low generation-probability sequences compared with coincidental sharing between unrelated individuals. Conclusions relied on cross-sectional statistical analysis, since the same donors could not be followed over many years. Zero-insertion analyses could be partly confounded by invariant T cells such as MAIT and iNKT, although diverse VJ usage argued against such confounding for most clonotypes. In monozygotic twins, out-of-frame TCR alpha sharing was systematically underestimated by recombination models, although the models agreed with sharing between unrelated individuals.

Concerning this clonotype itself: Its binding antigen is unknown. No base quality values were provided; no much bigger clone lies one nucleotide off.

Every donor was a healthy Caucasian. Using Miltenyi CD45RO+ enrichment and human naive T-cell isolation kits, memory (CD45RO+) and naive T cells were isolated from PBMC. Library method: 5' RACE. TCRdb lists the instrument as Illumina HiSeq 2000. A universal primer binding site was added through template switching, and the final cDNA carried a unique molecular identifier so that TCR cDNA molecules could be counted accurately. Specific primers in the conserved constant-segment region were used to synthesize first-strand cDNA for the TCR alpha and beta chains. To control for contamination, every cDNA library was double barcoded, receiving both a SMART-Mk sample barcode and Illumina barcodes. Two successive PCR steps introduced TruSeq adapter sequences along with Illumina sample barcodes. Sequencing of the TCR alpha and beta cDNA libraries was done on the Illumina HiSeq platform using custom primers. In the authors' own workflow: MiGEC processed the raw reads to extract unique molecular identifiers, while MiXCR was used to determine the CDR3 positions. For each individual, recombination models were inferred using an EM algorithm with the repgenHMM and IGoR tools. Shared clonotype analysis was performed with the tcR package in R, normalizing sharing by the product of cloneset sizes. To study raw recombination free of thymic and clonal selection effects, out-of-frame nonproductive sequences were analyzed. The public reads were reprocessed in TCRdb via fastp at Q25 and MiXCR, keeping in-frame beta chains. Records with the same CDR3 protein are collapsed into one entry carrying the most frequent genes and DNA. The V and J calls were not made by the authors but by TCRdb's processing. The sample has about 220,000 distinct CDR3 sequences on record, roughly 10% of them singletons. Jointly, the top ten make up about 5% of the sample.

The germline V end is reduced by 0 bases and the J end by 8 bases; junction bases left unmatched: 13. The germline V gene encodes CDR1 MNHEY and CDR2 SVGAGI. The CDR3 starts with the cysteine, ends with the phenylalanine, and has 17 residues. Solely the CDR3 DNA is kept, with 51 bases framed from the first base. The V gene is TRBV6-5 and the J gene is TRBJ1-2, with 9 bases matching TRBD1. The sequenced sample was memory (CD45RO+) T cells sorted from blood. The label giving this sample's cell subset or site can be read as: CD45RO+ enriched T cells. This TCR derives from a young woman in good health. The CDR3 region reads CASSYSSSGTGLGGYTF. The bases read TGTGCCAGCAGTTACTCTAGCTCGGGGACAGGGCTAGGGGGCTACACCTTC.